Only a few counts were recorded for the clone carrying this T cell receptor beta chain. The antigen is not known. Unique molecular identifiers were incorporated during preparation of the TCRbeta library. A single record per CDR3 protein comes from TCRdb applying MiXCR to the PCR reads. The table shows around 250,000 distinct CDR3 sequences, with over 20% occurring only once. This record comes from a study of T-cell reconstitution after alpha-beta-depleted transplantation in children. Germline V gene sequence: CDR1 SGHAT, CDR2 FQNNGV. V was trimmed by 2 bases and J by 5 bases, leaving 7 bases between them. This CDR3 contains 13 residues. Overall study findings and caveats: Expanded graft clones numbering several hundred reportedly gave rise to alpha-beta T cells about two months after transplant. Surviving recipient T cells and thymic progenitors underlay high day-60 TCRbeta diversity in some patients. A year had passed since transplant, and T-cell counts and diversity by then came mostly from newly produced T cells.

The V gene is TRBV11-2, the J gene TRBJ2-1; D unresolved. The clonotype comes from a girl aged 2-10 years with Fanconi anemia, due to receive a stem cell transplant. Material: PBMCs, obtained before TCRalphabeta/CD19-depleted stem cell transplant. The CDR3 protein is CASSLIYNNEQFF. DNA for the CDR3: TGTGCCAGCAGCTTAATATACAACAATGAGCAGTTCTTC.